This TCR beta chain is from a study of blood T cell repertoires in COVID-19. About the study: The United States, Italy and Spain were the sources of the acute and convalescent COVID-19 samples. T cells, B-cell-depleted T cells, or PBMCs provided the cDNA or gDNA that served as material.

The trim removed 3 bases at V and 1 base at J, leaving 3 bases unmatched. The CDR3 runs 14 residues. The germline V gene has CDR1 DFQATT and CDR2 SNEGSKA (reference sequence). TCRdb's table, derived via immunoSEQ multiplex PCR, lists solely in-frame clones and lacks some. The data hold hundreds of thousands of clones, with around 89% observed a single time. Everyone who took part was roughly 18 to 89 years old, and they came from 24 US areas. The rearrangement joins TRBV20-1 to TRBJ2-3; 8 bases align to TRBD2. Input material: PBMCs or T cells enriched from blood (not recorded which). The sequence was collected from a woman in her thirties or forties with acute COVID-19. CDR3 loop: CSASVTSGTDTQYF. DNA for the CDR3: TGCAGTGCTAGTGTGACTAGCGGCACAGATACGCAGTATTTT.